This entry concerns a single T cell receptor beta chain. Per the authors' pipeline: Counts of nucleated cells, estimated from reference gene primer amplification, were obtained. TCRdb keeps only in-frame clones here, not all; method: immunoSEQ multiplex PCR. That table supplies the V and J calls and clone size; D and trimming were determined from the DNA. The table shows about 200,000 clones, with roughly 84% occurring only once. The data originate from a study of blood T cell repertoires in COVID-19. At the level of the study: COVID-19 samples from acute and convalescent phases originated in the United States, Italy and Spain. PBMCs, B-cell-depleted T cells, or T cells provided the cDNA or gDNA that made up the material.

This TCR derives from a woman older than 75 with acute or convalescent COVID-19. Sequenced input: peripheral blood.

As DNA, the CDR3 is TGTGCCAGCAGCCGCGGGGGGGGCCCCCCTAGCACAGATACGCAGTATTTT. It specifies CASSRGGGPPSTDTQYF. The chain has TRBV9 and TRBJ2-3; 9 bases map to TRBD2. The V gene's germline CDR1 is SGDLS and CDR2 YYNGEE. J gave up 0 bases and V 4 bases, and 9 bases lay outside the gene matches. The CDR3 has 17 amino acids.